This T cell receptor (beta chain) was sequenced for a study of blood T cell repertoires in COVID-19. Study background: Sources were T cells, B-cell-depleted T cells, or PBMCs; the material itself was cDNA or gDNA.

CDR3 size: 17 residues. The V and J ends lost 5 bases and 4 bases, in that order; junction bases with no gene match: 13. CDR1 is SGHAT and CDR2 is FQNNGV in the germline V gene. Sequencing used immunoSEQ multiplex PCR; TCRdb keeps in-frame clones, though not all of them. Found here are tens of thousands of clones, 70% to 90% of them singletons; the top ten hold roughly 13%. This clone was recorded a few times. Input material: peripheral blood. The V call is TRBV11-2, the J call TRBJ1-2; TRBD1 aligns across 10 bases. This TCR was recovered from a man older than 75 with acute or convalescent COVID-19. CDR3 in amino acids: CASSPLGQGNRGYGYTF. Here the CDR3 DNA reads TGTGCCAGCAGCCCTCTGGGACAGGGGAACAGAGGCTATGGCTACACCTTC.